The 28 T cell receptor beta chains in this list originate from one sample, sequenced in a study of technical replicates of blood from a handful of donors (dated by TCRdb to 2015 to 2018). The library relied on the immunoSEQ multiplex PCR assay. Drawn from immuneACCESS, this table holds only the in-frame rearrangements with V and J called that TCRdb kept. Clones are partly lost; checked studies trace under half to an unresolved V gene and leave the rest unexplained. The sample profile shows fewer than 65,000 clones; roughly 86% of them were found once. The ten largest clonotypes hold about 5% of the sample. The sample taken for sequencing was PBMCs. The origin of the receptors is a human donor in good health. Some clones in this sample may be carry-over from other donors' samples.

The rearrangement uses TRBV6-1 and TRBJ2-7; D gene ambiguous. The CDR3 loop spans 15 amino acids. Germline V CDR1 and CDR2: MNHNS, SASEGT. The ends were cut back, 5 bases at V and 5 bases at J, with 19 bases in the middle. The CDR3 sequence: CASSPRKNGIHEQYF. DNA of the CDR3: TGTGCCAGCAGTCCCAGGAAGAACGGAATCCACGAGCAGTACTTC.

This clone was counted once. The chain recombines TRBV19 with TRBJ2-7; D perhaps matches TRBD1 (6 bases). The V gene lost 7 bases and the J gene lost 2 bases, with 18 bases spanning the gap. The germline V gene encodes CDR1 LNHDA and CDR2 SQIVND (reference sequence). The CDR3 has 15 residues. CDR3 protein: CASMARGPGTYEQYF. The CDR3 DNA reads as TGTGCCAGTATGGCCAGGGGCCCAGGGACCTACGAGCAGTACTTC.

The chain combines TRBV7-8 with TRBJ2-1; perhaps TRBD2 as D (5 bases). Trimming took off 1 base at V and 5 bases at J, with 12 bases between the two ends. The CDR3 loop spans 15 amino acids. In germline, CDR1 is SGHVS, CDR2 FQNEAQ. The CDR3 DNA reads as TGTGCCAGCAGCTTAGGAGGGATTCTCCACAATGAGCAGTTCTTC. Translation: CASSLGGILHNEQFF.

The rearrangement joins TRBV7-9 to TRBJ2-7, with no clear D. This CDR3 has 12 residues. The germline V gene has CDR1 SEHNR and CDR2 FQNEAQ (reference sequence). Trimming shortened V by 5 bases and J by 3 bases, and 8 bases separated the two germline ends. The CDR3 is CASSDWNYEQYF. The CDR3 DNA is TGTGCCAGCAGCGACTGGAACTACGAGCAGTACTTC.

The chain uses TRBV5-6 and TRBJ2-3; D gene unclear. Per germline, CDR1 SGHDT and CDR2 YYEEEE. The CDR3 extends over 15 amino acids. Trimming removed 1 base from V and 3 bases from J, with 12 bases in between. In nucleotides, the CDR3 is TGTGCCAGCAGCTTGTTCGTAGTCTCTACAGATACGCAGTATTTT. Its protein product is CASSLFVVSTDTQYF.

The chain recombines TRBV7-2 with TRBJ2-4; 7 bases align to TRBD1. CDR3 length equals 15 residues. V shed 2 bases, J shed 7 bases, and the junction held 8 bases outside the gene matches. CDR1 is SGHTA and CDR2 is FQGNSA in the germline V gene. The CDR3 loop is CASSLQGVWGNIQYF. CDR3 nucleotides: TGTGCCAGCAGCTTACAGGGGGTCTGGGGGAACATTCAGTACTTC. Variable domain in full (rest from reference TRBV7-2 and TRBJ2-4): GAGVSQSPSNKVTEKGKDVELRCDPISGHTALYWYRQSLGQGLEFLIYFQGNSAPDKSGLPSDRFSAERTGGSVSTLTIQRTQQEDSAVYLCASSLQGVWGNIQYFGAGTRLSVL.

The chain combines TRBV7-9 with TRBJ1-2; D might be TRBD1 (5 bases). V lost 5 bases and J 4 bases, leaving 11 bases between the germline ends. The CDR3 loop spans 13 amino acids. Germline V gives CDR1 SEHNR, CDR2 FQNEAQ (reference sequence). The CDR3 DNA reads as TGTGCCAGCAGCGCGGGACTGCTCTATGGCTACACCTTC. Translated, it gives CASSAGLLYGYTF.

The chain recombines TRBV7-9 with TRBJ1-3; 8 nucleotides agree with TRBD1. This CDR3 spans 14 amino acids. V was pared by 5 bases and J by 6 bases, with 6 bases of the junction left unmatched. Germline assignment: CDR1 SEHNR and CDR2 FQNEAQ (reference sequence). This CDR3 reads CASSLQGGTNTIYF. The CDR3 region has the DNA TGTGCCAGCAGCCTACAGGGGGGAACAAACACCATATATTTT.

The chain carries TRBV18 and TRBJ2-7; unclear D gene. The CDR3 length is 14 residues. Germline V lookup: CDR1 KGHSH, CDR2 LQKENI. The V end lost 5 bases, the J end lost 4 bases, and 15 bases lay between the germline ends. The CDR3 nucleotides read TGTGCCAGCTCAGTCGCGAGAGACGGGTACGAGCAGTACTTC. It yields the protein CASSVARDGYEQYF. Variable domain in full (rest from reference TRBV18 and TRBJ2-7): NAGVMQNPRHLVRRRGQEARLRCSPMKGHSHVYWYRQLPEEGLKFMVYLQKENIIDESGMPKERFSAEFPKEGPSILRIQQVVRGDSAAYFCASSVARDGYEQYFGPGTRLTVT.

The rearrangement links TRBV7-9 to TRBJ2-1, with 12 bases lining up with TRBD2. With V trimmed by 9 bases and J by 5 bases, 5 bases remained unmatched. Germline CDR1 and CDR2: SEHNR and FQNEAQ (reference sequence). The CDR3 is 14 residues long. As DNA, the CDR3 is TGTGCCAGTAGCGCTAGCGGGGGGGACAATGAGCAGTTCTTC. Amino acid sequence: CASSASGGDNEQFF.

The chain links TRBV5-1 to TRBJ2-3; 7 bases align to TRBD1. The CDR3 totals 15 residues. Trimming cost V 2 bases and J 7 bases; bases outside gene matches: 10. CDR1 is SGHRS and CDR2 is YFSETQ in the germline V gene. CDR3 sequence: CASSLTGDHYNTQYF. Here the CDR3 DNA reads TGCGCCAGCAGCTTAACAGGGGATCATTATAATACGCAGTATTTT. Looking up the rest from reference TRBV5-1 and TRBJ2-3 gives the full variable domain: KAGVTQTPRYLIKTRGQQVTLSCSPISGHRSVSWYQQTPGQGLQFLFEYFSETQRNKGNFPGRFSGRQFSNSRSEMNVSTLELGDSALYLCASSLTGDHYNTQYFGPGTRLTVL.

The CDR3 sequence is CASSLLLSDTQYF. In DNA form, the CDR3 reads TGTGCCAGCAGCTTACTTCTCTCAGATACGCAGTATTTT. The chain links TRBV7-3 to TRBJ2-3; D is ambiguous. Germline V CDR1 and CDR2: SGHTA, FQGTGA. Trimming removed 2 bases from V and 4 bases from J, with 7 bases in between. The CDR3 totals 13 residues.

V gene TRBV10-3 combines with J gene TRBJ2-5; the match to TRBD2 covers 12 bases. CDR3 length equals 16 residues. The V gene's germline CDR1 is ENHRY and CDR2 SYGVKD. After removal of 3 bases from V and 5 bases from J, the junction contained 7 bases not matched to a gene. In DNA, the CDR3 is TGTGCCATCAGTGATACCCTAGCGGGGGGGCGGGAGACCCAGTACTTC. It is translated as CAISDTLAGGRETQYF.

In its sample, this clone ranks as medium-sized. The V gene is TRBV7-9, the J gene TRBJ2-1; TRBD2 aligns across 7 bases. The J segment lost 2 bases and the V segment lost 4 bases, leaving 5 bases of the junction unmatched. CDR1 and CDR2 from the germline V gene are SEHNR and FQNEAQ (reference sequence). The CDR3 is 15 amino acids. The CDR3 spells CASSSALATYNEQFF. CDR3 DNA: TGTGCCAGCAGCTCAGCACTAGCGACCTACAATGAGCAGTTCTTC.

The chain's CDR3 is CASSKGRGLASDTQYF. The CDR3 DNA sequence: TGTGCCAGCAGTAAGGGACGGGGACTAGCGTCAGATACGCAGTATTTT. The chain carries TRBV7-9 and TRBJ2-3, with 10 bases aligning to TRBD2. V lost 6 bases to trimming and J lost 4 bases; unmatched junction nucleotides: 10. The length of the CDR3 is 16 residues. Looked up from germline, CDR1 is SEHNR and CDR2 is FQNEAQ (reference sequence).

This chain joins TRBV7-9 and TRBJ2-5, with 14 bases aligning to TRBD2. The CDR3 runs 16 residues. The germline V gene encodes CDR1 SEHNR and CDR2 FQNEAQ (reference sequence). V shed 5 bases and J 4 bases; nucleotides not matched to a gene: 6. The CDR3 region is CASSPRTSGRSETQYF. The CDR3 nucleotides read TGTGCCAGCAGCCCGAGGACTAGCGGGAGGTCAGAGACCCAGTACTTC.

The rearrangement uses TRBV2 and TRBJ2-5; the D is unclear. This CDR3 has 14 residues. Germline V gene data show CDR1 as SNHLY and CDR2 as FYNNEI. Trimming removed 5 bases from V and 5 bases from J, with 15 bases in between. The CDR3 DNA follows: TGTGCCAGCAGTACGCGATCGCCCCCGGAGACCCAGTACTTC. Translated, it gives CASSTRSPPETQYF.

This clone was seen once. This sequence joins TRBV25-1 and TRBJ2-2; 12 bases agree with TRBD1. The CDR3 spans 17 residues. With 4 bases clipped from V and 8 bases from J, the junction kept 11 bases outside the gene matches. Germline V gene lookup returns CDR1 MGHDK and CDR2 SYGVNS. The CDR3 region is CASSASGTGGRFGELFF. CDR3 sequence (DNA): TGTGCCAGCAGTGCCTCCGGGACAGGGGGCAGATTTGGGGAGCTGTTTTTT.

V gene TRBV6-5 combines with J gene TRBJ2-7; 7 bases are shared with TRBD2. Germline V gene sequence: CDR1 MNHEY, CDR2 SVGAGI. V lost 5 bases to trimming and J lost 6 bases; unmatched junction nucleotides: 10. The CDR3 has 14 residues. CDR3 in amino acids: CASSPTGLPAEQYF. The CDR3 bases are TGTGCCAGCAGTCCGACGGGACTACCGGCCGAGCAGTACTTC.

This chain connects TRBV10-3 to TRBJ2-5, with TRBD2 matching over 8 bases. Germline values: CDR1 ENHRY, CDR2 SYGVKD. The CDR3 spans 15 residues. Trimming took 4 bases from V and 2 from J; bases not matched to a gene: 6. DNA of the CDR3: TGTGCCATCAGTGGGGTAGCGGGGTCGCAAGAGACCCAGTACTTC. It codes for CAISGVAGSQETQYF.

The chain recombines TRBV5-4 with TRBJ2-2, with TRBD1 matching 8 bases. The V gene end was trimmed by 0 bases and the J gene end by 9 bases; junction bases not matched to a gene: 4. CDR1 SGHNT and CDR2 YYREEE come from the germline V gene (reference sequence). The CDR3 runs 14 residues. CDR3 sequence: CASSLDRGFRELFF. In DNA form, the CDR3 reads TGTGCCAGCAGCTTGGACAGGGGGTTCAGGGAGCTGTTTTTT.

V usage is TRBV7-2 and J usage is TRBJ2-7; unclear D gene. The CDR3 totals 13 residues. CDR1 and CDR2 (germline): SGHTA, FQGNSA. The V end was cut by 5 bases, the J end by 3 bases, with 11 bases between. The CDR3 loop is CASSPSNGYEQYF. The CDR3 coding sequence is TGTGCCAGCAGCCCCTCTAATGGCTACGAGCAGTACTTC.

The chain links TRBV5-1 to TRBJ2-7; 8 nucleotides line up with TRBD2. CDR1 and CDR2 (germline): SGHRS, YFSETQ. The junction had 4 bases not matched to a gene; V was cut back by 5 bases and J by 3 bases. The CDR3 is 13 amino acids. The CDR3: CASSIAGGYEQYF. The CDR3 DNA reads TGCGCCAGCAGTATTGCGGGAGGCTACGAGCAGTACTTC.

This chain links TRBV5-1 with TRBJ2-7; D is undetermined. In germline, CDR1 is SGHRS, CDR2 YFSETQ. Trimming pared 0 bases from V and 3 bases from J, leaving 16 bases between. The CDR3 spans 16 residues. The CDR3: CASSLVPGSLHYEQYF. The DNA of the CDR3 is TGCGCCAGCAGCTTGGTACCGGGTTCCCTACACTACGAGCAGTACTTC.

The genes are TRBV6-5 and TRBJ1-2, with TRBD1 identical over 8 bases. Per the germline V gene, CDR1 is MNHEY and CDR2 is SVGAGI. Unmatched junction bases numbered 6, after V lost 5 bases and J lost 7 bases. The CDR3 has 13 residues. CDR3 region: CASSGTGQIGYTF. For the CDR3, the DNA is TGTGCCAGCAGTGGGACAGGTCAAATTGGCTACACCTTC.

The chain is built from TRBV6-5 and TRBJ1-2, with D hard to call. The germline gives CDR1 MNHEY, CDR2 SVGAGI. This CDR3 has 12 residues. V dropped 5 bases and J dropped 4 bases, with 8 bases sitting between them. CDR3 bases: TGTGCCAGCAGTGAAGACTTCTATGGCTACACCTTC. Its translation is CASSEDFYGYTF.

The J gene is TRBJ2-2, the V gene TRBV11-2; TRBD2 aligns across 8 bases. J was trimmed by 3 bases and V by 4 bases; bases with no gene match: 10. This CDR3 region has 17 residues. Germline V CDR1 and CDR2: SGHAT, FQNNGV. The CDR3 nucleotides are TGTGCCAGCAGCTCCCCGCTGGGACTAGTTCACACCGGGGAGCTGTTTTTT. This gives the protein CASSSPLGLVHTGELFF.

The gene calls are TRBV9 and TRBJ2-2; D is undetermined. The length of the CDR3 is 14 residues. From germline, CDR1 is SGDLS and CDR2 YYNGEE. The V gene lost 1 base and the J gene lost 0 bases, with 4 bases spanning the gap. The CDR3 DNA is TGTGCCAGCAGCGTAAATACGAACACCGGGGAGCTGTTTTTT. Residues: CASSVNTNTGELFF.